Here is one T cell receptor beta chain with its context. The antigen remains unidentified. This CDR3 region has 13 residues. Germline-derived CDR1 and CDR2 are MNHNY and SVGAGI (reference sequence). V lost 2 bases and J 3 bases, leaving 7 bases between the germline ends. The data belong to a study of OX40 agonist ivuxolimab in advanced cancers. As for the study in general: Past anti-PD-1, anti-PD-L1 or anti-CTLA-4 therapy was accepted, and 40% to 50% had received some. The study reported partial responses in three patients: one hepatocellular carcinoma, two cutaneous melanoma.

Findings and caveats of the study: Individuals who were partial responders at 0.1-3.0 mg/kg had clonal expansion that ranked among the lowest. Compared with CD4+, CD8+ T cells on average had more expanded clones.

Sequencing was performed with immunoSEQ multiplex PCR; in TCRdb, only in-frame clones are kept and a portion is missing. This table holds about 100,000 clones, roughly 94% found once. Specimen: CD4+ or CD8+ T cells sorted from blood, collected in a trial of the OX40 agonist ivuxolimab. The sequence derives from an adult with an advanced solid tumor such as melanoma, head and neck, liver or kidney cancer. J is TRBJ2-5 and V is TRBV6-6; no clear D. The CDR3 DNA follows: TGTGCCAGCAGTTACGGGCAAAAAGAGACCCAGTACTTC. Translated, it gives CASSYGQKETQYF.